These T cell receptor beta chains were read from a single sample in a study of post-analysis software for immune sequencing data. TCRdb re-called the PCR reads through MiXCR, storing one row per CDR3 protein. The table has hundreds of thousands of distinct CDR3 sequences, roughly 29% seen once. The sample consisted of blood. The receptors were gathered from a girl between 5 and 17 years old with multiple sclerosis. CDR3s leave out the opening cysteine and the closing phenylalanine or tryptophan.

j_call: TRBJ1-2; v_call: TRBV5-1; cdr3_aa: ASSPVDRVYGYT
j_call: TRBJ1-5; v_call: TRBV10-3; cdr3_aa: AISEGTLNQPQH
j_call: TRBJ1-5; v_call: TRBV20-1; cdr3_aa: SARDFIGTSNQPQH
j_call: TRBJ2-6; v_call: TRBV13; cdr3_aa: ASSPGGRANVLT
j_call: TRBJ1-2; v_call: TRBV7-2; cdr3_aa: ASSRTASST
j_call: TRBJ1-1; v_call: TRBV5-1; cdr3_aa: ASSLTTVNTEAF
j_call: TRBJ2-5; v_call: TRBV28; cdr3_aa: ASRPTGQETQY
j_call: TRBJ2-3; v_call: TRBV12-3/TRBV12-4; cdr3_aa: ASRTVRGGTGNTDTQY
j_call: TRBJ2-3; v_call: TRBV9; cdr3_aa: ASSFRLGAPTDTQY
j_call: TRBJ2-5; v_call: TRBV5-1; cdr3_aa: ASSFYRGDIQETQY
j_call: TRBJ1-1; v_call: TRBV20-1; cdr3_aa: SARPDRGQAF
j_call: TRBJ2-5; v_call: TRBV15; cdr3_aa: ATSRDRWGQETQY
j_call: TRBJ1-5; v_call: TRBV4-3; cdr3_aa: ASSQTLFGNQPQH
j_call: TRBJ2-5; v_call: TRBV5-8; cdr3_aa: ASRASGLSQY
j_call: TRBJ2-7; v_call: TRBV6-1; cdr3_aa: ASRESGGGREY
j_call: TRBJ2-1; v_call: TRBV7-9; cdr3_aa: ASSRDGLAKQF
j_call: TRBJ2-4; v_call: TRBV20-1; cdr3_aa: SAPDMAKNIQY
j_call: TRBJ1-1; v_call: TRBV7-8; cdr3_aa: ASSLKTFNTEAF
j_call: TRBJ2-5; v_call: TRBV7-2; cdr3_aa: ASSLDWETQY
j_call: TRBJ2-5; v_call: TRBV29-1; cdr3_aa: SVEPRRQGRETQY
j_call: TRBJ1-4; v_call: TRBV5-1; cdr3_aa: ASSLGKGEEKLF
j_call: TRBJ2-1; v_call: TRBV6-2/TRBV6-3; cdr3_aa: AAITGTGNNNEQF
j_call: TRBJ2-3; v_call: TRBV28; cdr3_aa: ASSTPGEGQDTDTQY
j_call: TRBJ2-1; v_call: TRBV25-1; cdr3_aa: ASSEQGASFTQWTANEQF
j_call: TRBJ1-5; v_call: TRBV10-2; cdr3_aa: ASSGEGPGSNQPQH
j_call: TRBJ2-1; v_call: TRBV9; cdr3_aa: ASSVDRNLNEQF
j_call: NA; v_call: TRBV20-1; cdr3_aa: SARDDGLGSYNEQY
j_call: TRBJ2-7; v_call: TRBV10-3; cdr3_aa: AISETGGLY
j_call: TRBJ2-4; v_call: TRBV20-1; cdr3_aa: SARSQGRGAKNIQY
j_call: TRBJ2-5; v_call: TRBV7-9; cdr3_aa: ASSLAARDETQY
j_call: TRBJ1-5; v_call: TRBV9; cdr3_aa: ASSAAGTDNQPQH
j_call: TRBJ2-5; v_call: TRBV20-1; cdr3_aa: SARRPGGGETQY
j_call: TRBJ2-1; v_call: TRBV4-3; cdr3_aa: ASSQIRENEQF
j_call: NA; v_call: TRBV3-1; cdr3_aa: ASSPDGYLKTQY
j_call: TRBJ2-3; v_call: TRBV6-1; cdr3_aa: AGSLAGNPDTQY
j_call: TRBJ2-3; v_call: TRBV20-1; cdr3_aa: SALTPSGSTDTQY
j_call: TRBJ1-1; v_call: TRBV6-5; cdr3_aa: ASTVAGATEAF
j_call: TRBJ2-1; v_call: TRBV29-1; cdr3_aa: SVEDFERVSYNEQF
j_call: TRBJ2-3; v_call: TRBV5-1; cdr3_aa: ASSLGDSLSTQY
j_call: TRBJ2-7; v_call: TRBV20-1; cdr3_aa: SARLRAQY
j_call: TRBJ2-5; v_call: TRBV28; cdr3_aa: ASRSDRVAETQY
j_call: TRBJ2-3; v_call: TRBV27; cdr3_aa: ASKLFSGRIWGSDTQY
j_call: TRBJ2-7; v_call: TRBV7-2; cdr3_aa: ASSLEVLALPYEQY
j_call: TRBJ2-1; v_call: TRBV7-9; cdr3_aa: ASMGGASHNEQF
j_call: TRBJ2-3; v_call: TRBV7-2; cdr3_aa: ASSLTGLAGIRGDTQY
j_call: TRBJ1-1; v_call: TRBV18; cdr3_aa: ASSPLLDYTEAF
j_call: TRBJ2-3; v_call: TRBV21-1; cdr3_aa: ASSSSGQYQVSTDTQY